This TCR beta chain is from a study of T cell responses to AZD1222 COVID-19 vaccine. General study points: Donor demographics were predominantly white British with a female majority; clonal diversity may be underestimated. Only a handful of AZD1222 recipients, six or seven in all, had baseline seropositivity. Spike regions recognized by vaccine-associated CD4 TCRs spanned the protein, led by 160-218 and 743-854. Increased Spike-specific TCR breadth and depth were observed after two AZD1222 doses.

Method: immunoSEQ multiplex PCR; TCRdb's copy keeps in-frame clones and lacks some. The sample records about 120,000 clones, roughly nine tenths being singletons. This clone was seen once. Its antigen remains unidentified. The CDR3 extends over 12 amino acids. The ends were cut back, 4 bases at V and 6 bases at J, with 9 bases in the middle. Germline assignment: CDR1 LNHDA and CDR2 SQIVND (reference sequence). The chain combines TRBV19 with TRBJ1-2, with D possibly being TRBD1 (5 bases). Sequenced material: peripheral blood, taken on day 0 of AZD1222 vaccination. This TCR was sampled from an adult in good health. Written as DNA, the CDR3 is TGTGCCAGTAGTACCGGGGGTGATGGCTACACCTTC. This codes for CASSTGGDGYTF. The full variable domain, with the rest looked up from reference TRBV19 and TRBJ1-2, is DGGITQSPKYLFRKEGQNVTLSCEQNLNHDAMYWYRQDPGQGLRLIYYSQIVNDFQKGDIAEGYSVSREKKESFPLTVTSAQKNPTAFYLCASSTGGDGYTFGSGTRLTVV.